This T cell receptor beta chain stems from a study of CD8 T cells in Susac syndrome. The J segment lost 2 bases and the V segment lost 5 bases, leaving 7 bases of the junction unmatched. The CDR3 runs 17 residues. Germline V gives CDR1 MNHEY, CDR2 SMNVEV (reference sequence). Overall study results and limits: A relatively small number of individuals underwent TCR sequencing and HLA analysis.

With respect to this clonotype: Its cognate antigen is unknown.

Random hexamers served to reverse transcribe roughly 0.45 to 1 ug RNA. From the immunoSEQ multiplex PCR reads, TCRdb called clonotypes with MiXCR, one entry per CDR3 protein. The sample holds 250,000 to 300,000 distinct CDR3 sequences, approximately 81% seen once. The gene calls are TRBV27 and TRBJ2-3; 13 positions agree with TRBD2. The sequenced sample was CD8+ T cells from PBMCs. The source of this sequence is a human donor with multiple sclerosis. The DNA of the CDR3 is TGTGCCAGCAGTCTCCTCACTAGCGGGAGGGACACAGATACGCAGTATTTT. Its translation is CASSLLTSGRDTDTQYF.